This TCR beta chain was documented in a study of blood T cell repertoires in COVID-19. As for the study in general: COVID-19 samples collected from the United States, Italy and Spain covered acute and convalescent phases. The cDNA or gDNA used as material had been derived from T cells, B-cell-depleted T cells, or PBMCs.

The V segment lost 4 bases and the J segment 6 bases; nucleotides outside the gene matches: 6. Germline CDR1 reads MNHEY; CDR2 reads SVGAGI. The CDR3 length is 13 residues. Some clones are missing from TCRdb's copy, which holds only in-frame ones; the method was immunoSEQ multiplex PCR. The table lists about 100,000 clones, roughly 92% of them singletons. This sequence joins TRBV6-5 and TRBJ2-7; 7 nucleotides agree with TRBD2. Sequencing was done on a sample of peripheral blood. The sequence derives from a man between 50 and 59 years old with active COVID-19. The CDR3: CASSLGGLGEQYF. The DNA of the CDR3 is TGTGCCAGCAGTTTGGGAGGGCTGGGCGAGCAGTACTTC.